A single sample gave rise to the 8 T cell receptor beta chains below, sequenced in a study of blood T cells in healthy people across ages. Primers used in a second PCR of about 6 to 11 cycles were a sample-barcoded 5' primer and a J-beta primer mix. TCRdb recomputed calls from the 5' RACE reads with MiXCR, one row per CDR3 protein. The table lists hundreds of thousands of distinct CDR3 sequences, just over 55% of them singletons. The specimen sequenced was blood. The receptors originated from a middle-aged man in good health.

The chain combines TRBV6-5 with TRBJ1-1; 7 bases agree with TRBD1. Germline assignment: CDR1 MNHEY and CDR2 SVGAGI. The V gene end was trimmed by 1 base and the J gene end by 5 bases; junction bases not matched to a gene: 10. CDR3 length: 16 amino acids. CDR3 in amino acids: CASSYLSGRGRTEAFF. The DNA of the CDR3 is TGTGCCAGCAGTTACTTATCCGGGAGGGGGCGGACTGAAGCTTTCTTT.

This chain links TRBV7-9 with TRBJ2-2, with D hard to call. V lost 10 bases, J lost 1 base, and 10 bases lay in between. From germline, CDR1 is SEHNR and CDR2 FQNEAQ (reference sequence). The CDR3 spans 13 residues. CDR3 residues: CATPLWNTGELFF. CDR3 sequence (DNA): TGTGCCACCCCGTTATGGAACACCGGGGAGCTGTTTTTT.

The V call is TRBV10-3, the J call TRBJ1-2; weak D call: TRBD1 (5 bases). The length of the CDR3 is 13 residues. V was cut by 3 bases and J by 6 bases, with 11 bases left in between. CDR1 is ENHRY and CDR2 is SYGVKD in the germline V gene. The CDR3 DNA follows: TGTGCCATCAGTGAAAGGGGACTAGATGGCTACACCTTC. This encodes CAISERGLDGYTF.

About this clonotype itself: As the CDR3 is not closed by the conserved phenylalanine or tryptophan, this likely results from a read error. DNA for the CDR3: TGTGCCAGCAGTACCGGAAATTCAGATATGCAGTATTCT. This sequence encodes CASSTGNSDMQYS. This chain links TRBV12-3 or TRBV12-4 with TRBJ2-3; D is ambiguous. This CDR3 is 13 amino acids long.

This clonotype appeared a single time. As DNA, the CDR3 is TGTGCCAGCAGCTCGACAGGGGGTACGCAAGAGACCCAGTACTTC. Translated: CASSSTGGTQETQYF. The rearrangement links TRBV7-9 to TRBJ2-5; 9 bases match TRBD1. V dropped 4 bases and J dropped 2; count of bases not matched to a gene: 5. Germline values: CDR1 SEHNR, CDR2 FQNEAQ (reference sequence). The CDR3 covers 15 residues.

This clonotype was seen only a few times. V and J are TRBV2 and TRBJ1-2; D is undetermined. Per germline, CDR1 SNHLY and CDR2 FYNNEI. This CDR3 has 13 residues. Trimming took 7 bases from V and 8 from J, leaving 17 bases between them. The CDR3 DNA reads as TGTGCCAGCAATCGGGAGACCCCGGGAGGCTACACCTTC. Its protein product is CASNRETPGGYTF.

This chain connects TRBV20-1 to TRBJ2-1; perhaps TRBD2 as D (5 bases). There are 11 residues in the CDR3. Germline V gene lookup returns CDR1 DFQATT and CDR2 SNEGSKA (reference sequence). V was clipped by 6 bases and J by 9 bases, with 12 bases between them. DNA for the CDR3: TGCAGTGCGTCAACTAGGACTGAGCAGTTCTTC. The encoded protein is CSASTRTEQFF.

This clonotype was detected only a few times. The chain carries TRBV10-3 and TRBJ1-5; D is unclear. The CDR3 extends over 15 amino acids. V was cut by 3 bases and J by 1 base, with 10 bases left in between. In germline, CDR1 is ENHRY, CDR2 SYGVKD. The CDR3 DNA sequence: TGTGCCATCAGTGATCCGGGGAGAAGCAATCAGCCCCAGCATTTT. Its translation: CAISDPGRSNQPQHF.